This entry lists 14 T cell receptor beta chains sequenced from one sample in a study of identical twins. Each CDR3 protein gets one entry after TCRdb re-called the 5' RACE reads with MiXCR. This table has around 220,000 distinct CDR3 sequences, roughly a tenth appearing once. Sequences were obtained from memory T cells sorted from blood. All receptors derive from a man aged 50 to 60 in good health.

This clonotype showed up just a few times. The genes are TRBV20-1 and TRBJ1-5; perhaps TRBD1 as D (6 bases). CDR3 length equals 15 residues. Trimming took 3 bases from V and 3 from J, leaving 15 bases between them. Germline CDR1 DFQATT, CDR2 SNEGSKA (reference sequence). CDR3 residues: CSASPRAGVNQPQHF. DNA of the CDR3: TGCAGTGCTAGCCCCCGGGCAGGGGTCAATCAGCCCCAGCATTTT.

The gene calls are TRBV29-1 and TRBJ2-3, with 7 bases fitting TRBD2. Germline loops: CDR1 SQVTM, CDR2 ANQGSEA. V shed 6 bases, J shed 0 bases, and the junction held 18 bases outside the gene matches. CDR3 size: 18 residues. CDR3 in amino acids: CSVVLADSLHSSTDTQYF. The CDR3 nucleotides are TGCAGCGTCGTTCTAGCGGATAGCCTGCATTCTAGCACAGATACGCAGTATTTT.

There are many counts of this clonotype. The chain has TRBV4-1 and TRBJ1-5, with D hard to call. Germline CDR1 reads MGHRA; CDR2 reads YSYEKL. The V gene lost 1 base and the J gene lost 4 bases, with 5 bases spanning the gap. The CDR3 loop spans 13 amino acids. For the CDR3, the DNA is TGCGCCAGCAGCCAAGGGTTGAATCAGCCCCAGCATTTT. The encoded protein is CASSQGLNQPQHF.

This clonotype has at least ten counts. V usage is TRBV15 and J usage is TRBJ2-3; 7 nucleotides line up with TRBD1. Germline loops: CDR1 LNHNV, CDR2 YYDKDF (reference sequence). This CDR3 is 17 amino acids long. The V gene end was trimmed by 5 bases and the J gene end by 1 base; junction bases not matched to a gene: 12. The CDR3 sequence is CATSPKTGTPGTDTQYF. DNA of the CDR3: TGTGCCACCAGCCCAAAGACAGGGACCCCCGGCACAGATACGCAGTATTTT.

This clonotype has at least ten counts. The J gene is TRBJ1-3, the V gene TRBV12-3 or TRBV12-4; D is possibly TRBD1 (6 bases). Between the trimmed V and J ends, which lost 5 bases and 0 bases, there was a span of 8 bases. This CDR3 is built from 14 residues. The CDR3 is CASSPRGSGNTIYF. The DNA of the CDR3 is TGTGCCAGCAGTCCCAGGGGCTCTGGAAACACCATATATTTT.

In nucleotides, the CDR3 is TGTGCCAGCAGAAAACTGGGAATCGACGAGCAGTTCTTC. It encodes CASRKLGIDEQFF. V gene TRBV7-2 combines with J gene TRBJ2-1; D unresolved. There are 13 residues in the CDR3. Germline lookup yields CDR1 SGHTA and CDR2 FQGNSA. The V end was cut by 6 bases, the J end by 10 bases, with 16 bases between.

This clonotype has more than one count but fewer than ten. V is TRBV7-2 and J is TRBJ2-7; no definite D call. Trimming stripped 5 bases from V and 3 bases from J, with 11 bases between. Per germline, CDR1 SGHTA and CDR2 FQGNSA. This CDR3 spans 13 amino acids. CDR3 coding DNA: TGTGCCAGCAGCCCGGCCGGGCTCTACGAGCAGTACTTC. It encodes CASSPAGLYEQYF.

This clonotype was counted ten times or more. The CDR3: CASRRLQESYEQYF. The CDR3 coding sequence is TGTGCCAGCAGGCGCCTACAGGAATCCTACGAGCAGTACTTC. The genes are TRBV2 and TRBJ2-7, with TRBD1 as a possible D gene (5 bases). This CDR3 contains 14 residues. Germline-derived CDR1 and CDR2 are SNHLY and FYNNEI. Trimming cost V 6 bases and J 1 base, with 13 bases left between them.

This clonotype was picked up many times. V and J are TRBV6-2 or TRBV6-3 and TRBJ2-7, with unresolved D. CDR3 size: 13 residues. From germline, CDR1 is MNHEY and CDR2 SVGEGT. The germline V and J ends were trimmed by 2 bases and 3 bases, with 8 bases remaining between them. CDR3 bases: TGTGCCAGCAGTTACGTGGGCCGCTACGAGCAGTACTTC. Its protein product is CASSYVGRYEQYF.

This clonotype was recorded at least ten times. The rearrangement joins TRBV7-2 to TRBJ2-1, with D perhaps being TRBD1 or TRBD2 (5 bases each). CDR1 is SGHTA and CDR2 is FQGNSA in the germline V gene. The CDR3 length is 15 residues. V was shortened by 3 bases and J by 4 bases, with 13 bases between the two germline ends. The CDR3 spells CASSFGDARYNEQFF. The CDR3 DNA is TGTGCCAGCAGCTTTGGGGACGCCCGATACAATGAGCAGTTCTTC.

This clonotype was picked up many times. The gene calls are TRBV28 and TRBJ1-4, with 8 bases aligning to TRBD1. The J segment lost 4 bases and the V segment lost 4 bases, leaving 17 bases of the junction unmatched. Germline values: CDR1 MDHEN, CDR2 SYDVKM. The CDR3 sequence is 19 residues long. CDR3 in amino acids: CASSSTGTGLSPFNEKLFF. DNA for the CDR3: TGTGCCAGCAGTTCCACCGGGACAGGCCTCTCCCCCTTTAATGAAAAACTGTTTTTT.

In regard to this clonotype: A much larger clone differs from this one at a single base, so this may be a read error. This chain joins TRBV6-1 and TRBJ1-2, with TRBD1 as a possible D gene (5 bases). V lost 2 bases, J lost 5 bases, and 9 bases lay in between. Looked up from germline, CDR1 is MNHNS and CDR2 is SASEGT. There are 13 residues in the CDR3. CDR3 loop: CASSEWGTYGYTF. CDR3 nucleotides: TGTGCCAGCAGTGAATGGGGGACTTATGGCTACACCTTC.

This clonotype was seen at least ten times. The chain recombines TRBV5-1 with TRBJ2-1; 11 bases align to TRBD1. The CDR3 runs to 16 residues. Trimming at V came to 4 bases and at J to 6 bases, leaving 9 bases not matched to a gene. Germline CDR1 is SGHRS and CDR2 is YFSETQ. The CDR3 DNA follows: TGCGCCAGCAGCAAAGGACAGGGGGCGGGGGCCAATGAGCAGTTCTTC. This codes for CASSKGQGAGANEQFF.

The genes are TRBV2 and TRBJ1-4, with D tentatively TRBD1 (5 bases). Germline V gives CDR1 SNHLY, CDR2 FYNNEI. This CDR3 spans 14 amino acids. V lost 3 bases and J lost 8, with 13 bases in between. CDR3 residues: CASSDRVSREKLFF. The CDR3 bases are TGTGCCAGCAGTGACAGGGTATCGAGAGAAAAACTGTTTTTT. The full variable domain, in which reference TRBV2 and TRBJ1-4 provide the parts outside the CDR3, is EPEVTQTPSHQVTQMGQEVILRCVPISNHLYFYWYRQILGQKVEFLVSFYNNEISEKSEIFDDQFSVERPDGSNFTLKIRSTKLEDSAMYFCASSDRVSREKLFFGSGTQLSVL.